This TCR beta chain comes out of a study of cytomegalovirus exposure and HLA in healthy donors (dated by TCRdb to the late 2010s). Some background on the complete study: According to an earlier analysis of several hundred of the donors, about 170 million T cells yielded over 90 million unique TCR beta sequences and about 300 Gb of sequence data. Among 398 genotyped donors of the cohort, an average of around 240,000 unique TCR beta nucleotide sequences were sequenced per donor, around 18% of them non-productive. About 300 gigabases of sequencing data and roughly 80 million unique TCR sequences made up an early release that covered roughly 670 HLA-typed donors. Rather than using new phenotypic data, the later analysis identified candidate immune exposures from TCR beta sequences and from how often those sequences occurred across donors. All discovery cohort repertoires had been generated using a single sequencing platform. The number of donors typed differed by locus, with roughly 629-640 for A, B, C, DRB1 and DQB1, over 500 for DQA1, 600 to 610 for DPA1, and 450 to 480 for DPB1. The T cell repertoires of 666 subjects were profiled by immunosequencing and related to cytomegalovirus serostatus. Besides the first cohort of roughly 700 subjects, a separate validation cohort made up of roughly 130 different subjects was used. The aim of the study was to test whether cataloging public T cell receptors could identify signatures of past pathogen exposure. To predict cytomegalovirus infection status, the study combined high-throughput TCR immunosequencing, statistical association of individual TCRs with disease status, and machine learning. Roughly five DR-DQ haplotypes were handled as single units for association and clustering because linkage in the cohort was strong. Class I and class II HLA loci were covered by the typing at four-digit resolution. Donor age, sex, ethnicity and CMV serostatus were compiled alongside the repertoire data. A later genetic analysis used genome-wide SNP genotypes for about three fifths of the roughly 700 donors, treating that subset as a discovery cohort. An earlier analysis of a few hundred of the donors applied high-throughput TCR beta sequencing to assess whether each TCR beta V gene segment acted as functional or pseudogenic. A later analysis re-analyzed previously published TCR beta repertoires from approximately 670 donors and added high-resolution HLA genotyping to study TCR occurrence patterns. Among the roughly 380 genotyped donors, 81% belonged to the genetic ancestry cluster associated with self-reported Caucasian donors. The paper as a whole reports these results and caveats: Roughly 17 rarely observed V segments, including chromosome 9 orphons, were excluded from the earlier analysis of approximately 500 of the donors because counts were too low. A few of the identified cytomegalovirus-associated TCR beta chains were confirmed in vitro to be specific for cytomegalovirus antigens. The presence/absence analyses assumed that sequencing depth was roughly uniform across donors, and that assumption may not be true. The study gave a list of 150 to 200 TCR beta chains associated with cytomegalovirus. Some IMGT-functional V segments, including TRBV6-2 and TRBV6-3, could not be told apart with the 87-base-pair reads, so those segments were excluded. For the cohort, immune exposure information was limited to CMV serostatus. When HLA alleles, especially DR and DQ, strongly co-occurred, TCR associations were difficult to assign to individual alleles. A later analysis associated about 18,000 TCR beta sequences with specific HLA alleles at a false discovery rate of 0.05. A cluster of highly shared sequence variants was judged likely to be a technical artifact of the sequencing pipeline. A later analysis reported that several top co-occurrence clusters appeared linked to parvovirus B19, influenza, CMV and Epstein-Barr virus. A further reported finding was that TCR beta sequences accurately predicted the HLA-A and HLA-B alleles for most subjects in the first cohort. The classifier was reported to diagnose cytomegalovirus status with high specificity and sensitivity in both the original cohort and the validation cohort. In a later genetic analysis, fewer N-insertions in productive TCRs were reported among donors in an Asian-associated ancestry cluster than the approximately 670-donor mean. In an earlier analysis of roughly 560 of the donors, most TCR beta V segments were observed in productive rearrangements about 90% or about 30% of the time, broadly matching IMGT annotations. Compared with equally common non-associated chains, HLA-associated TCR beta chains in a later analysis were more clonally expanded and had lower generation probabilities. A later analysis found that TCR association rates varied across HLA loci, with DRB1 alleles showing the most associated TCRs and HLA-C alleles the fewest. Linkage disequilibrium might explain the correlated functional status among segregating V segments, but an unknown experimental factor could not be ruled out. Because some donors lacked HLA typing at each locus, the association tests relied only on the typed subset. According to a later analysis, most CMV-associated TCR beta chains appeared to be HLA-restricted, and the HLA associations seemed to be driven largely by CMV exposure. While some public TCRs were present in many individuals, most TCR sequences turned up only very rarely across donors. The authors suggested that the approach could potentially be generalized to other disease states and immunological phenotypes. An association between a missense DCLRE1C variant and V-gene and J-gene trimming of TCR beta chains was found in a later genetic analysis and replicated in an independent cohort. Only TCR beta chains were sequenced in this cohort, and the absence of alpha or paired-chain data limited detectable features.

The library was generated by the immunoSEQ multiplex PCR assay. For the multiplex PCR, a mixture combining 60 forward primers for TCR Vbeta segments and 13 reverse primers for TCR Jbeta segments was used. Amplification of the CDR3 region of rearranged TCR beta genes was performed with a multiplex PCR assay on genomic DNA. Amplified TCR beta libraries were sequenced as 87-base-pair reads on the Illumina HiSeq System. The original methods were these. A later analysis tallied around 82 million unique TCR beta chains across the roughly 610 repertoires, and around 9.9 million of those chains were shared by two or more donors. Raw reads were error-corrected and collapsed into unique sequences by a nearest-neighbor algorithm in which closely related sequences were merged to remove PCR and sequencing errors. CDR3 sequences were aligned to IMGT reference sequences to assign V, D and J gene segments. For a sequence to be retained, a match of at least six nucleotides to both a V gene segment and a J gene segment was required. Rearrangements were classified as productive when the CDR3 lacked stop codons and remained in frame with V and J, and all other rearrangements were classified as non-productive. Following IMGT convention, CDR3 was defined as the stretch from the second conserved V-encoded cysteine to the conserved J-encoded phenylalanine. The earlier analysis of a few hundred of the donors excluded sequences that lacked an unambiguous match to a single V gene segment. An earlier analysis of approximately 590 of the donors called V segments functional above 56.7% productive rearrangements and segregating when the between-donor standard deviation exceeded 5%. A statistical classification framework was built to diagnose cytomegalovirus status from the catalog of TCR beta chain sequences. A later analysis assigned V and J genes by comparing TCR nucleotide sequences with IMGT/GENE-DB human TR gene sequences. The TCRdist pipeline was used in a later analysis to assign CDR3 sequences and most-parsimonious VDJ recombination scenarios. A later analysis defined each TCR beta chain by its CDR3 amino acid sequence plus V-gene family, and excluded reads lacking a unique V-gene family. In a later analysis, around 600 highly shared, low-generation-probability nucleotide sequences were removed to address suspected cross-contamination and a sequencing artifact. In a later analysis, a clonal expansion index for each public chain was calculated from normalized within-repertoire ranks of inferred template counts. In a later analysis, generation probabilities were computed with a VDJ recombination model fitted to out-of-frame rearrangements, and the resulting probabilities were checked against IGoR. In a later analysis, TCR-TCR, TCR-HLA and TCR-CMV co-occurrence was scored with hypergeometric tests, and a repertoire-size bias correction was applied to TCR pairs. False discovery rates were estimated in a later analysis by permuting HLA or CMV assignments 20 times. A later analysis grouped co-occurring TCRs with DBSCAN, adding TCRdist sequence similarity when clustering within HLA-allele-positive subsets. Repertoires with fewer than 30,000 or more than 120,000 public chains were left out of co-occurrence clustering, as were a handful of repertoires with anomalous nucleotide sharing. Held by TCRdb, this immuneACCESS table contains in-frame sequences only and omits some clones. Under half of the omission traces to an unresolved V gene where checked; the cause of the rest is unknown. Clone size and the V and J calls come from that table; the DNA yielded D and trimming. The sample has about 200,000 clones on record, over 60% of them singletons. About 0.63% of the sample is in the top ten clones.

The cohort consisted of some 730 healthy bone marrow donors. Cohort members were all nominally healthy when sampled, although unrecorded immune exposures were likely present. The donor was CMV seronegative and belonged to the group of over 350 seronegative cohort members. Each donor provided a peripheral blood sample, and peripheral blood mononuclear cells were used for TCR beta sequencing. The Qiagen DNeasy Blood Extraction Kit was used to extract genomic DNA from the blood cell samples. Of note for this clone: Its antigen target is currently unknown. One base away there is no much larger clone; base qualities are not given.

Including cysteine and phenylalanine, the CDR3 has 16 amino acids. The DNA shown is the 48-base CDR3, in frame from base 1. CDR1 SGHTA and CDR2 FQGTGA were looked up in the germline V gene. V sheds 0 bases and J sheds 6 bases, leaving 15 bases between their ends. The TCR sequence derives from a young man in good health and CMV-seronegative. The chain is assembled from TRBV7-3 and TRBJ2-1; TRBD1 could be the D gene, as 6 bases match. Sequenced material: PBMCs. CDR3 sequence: CASSLTSDRPLNEQFF. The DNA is TGTGCCAGCAGCTTAACTTCCGACAGGCCCCTCAATGAGCAGTTCTTC.